The TCR beta chain under discussion was sequenced for a study of shared clonotypes between healthy human individuals. Profiled with immunoSEQ multiplex PCR; TCRdb holds only in-frame clones, not every one. The sample includes about 1.5 million clones, roughly 96% of them seen just once. Comments on this clone: What it binds is not known.

Study conclusions and caveats: Tissue TCR repertoires likely differ from these blood-only repertoires.

This CDR3 comprises 14 residues. In germline, CDR1 is SNHLY, CDR2 FYNNEI. V lost 3 bases to trimming and J lost 6 bases; unmatched junction nucleotides: 5. Sequencing was carried out using naive CD4+ T cells sorted from blood. Subset indicated: CD45RA+ positively selected. The gene calls are TRBV2 and TRBJ1-2; 9 bases are a match to TRBD1. The source is a man aged 25 to 40 in good health. The CDR3 nucleotides are TGTGCCAGCAGTGACGGGGACAGGGACCATGGCTACACCTTC. As protein: CASSDGDRDHGYTF.